The clone carrying this TCR beta chain has ten or more counts. Its antigen is not known. TCRdb recomputed calls from the 5' RACE reads with MiXCR, one row per CDR3 protein. This table has around 110,000 distinct CDR3 sequences, 8% to 9.5% appearing once. This record comes from a study of T cells after yellow fever vaccination. Overall study results and limits: Once the booster was given, most primary-vaccination clones reappeared, at approximately 97% for CD4 and around 90% for CD8.

The ends lost 4 bases at V and 6 bases at J; junction bases unmatched: 11. This CDR3 comprises 16 residues. Germline CDR1 SGDLS, CDR2 YYNGEE. This receptor was obtained from a man younger than 45 who received the YFV17D yellow fever vaccine. The source was CD8+ T cells sorted from PBMCs, collected 45 days after the yellow fever booster vaccination. The chain couples TRBV9 to TRBJ2-2; 8 nucleotides line up with TRBD2. The CDR3 bases are TGTGCCAGCAGCATCTTCGTCGGACTAGCTGCCGGGGAGCTGTTTTTT. It yields the protein CASSIFVGLAAGELFF.